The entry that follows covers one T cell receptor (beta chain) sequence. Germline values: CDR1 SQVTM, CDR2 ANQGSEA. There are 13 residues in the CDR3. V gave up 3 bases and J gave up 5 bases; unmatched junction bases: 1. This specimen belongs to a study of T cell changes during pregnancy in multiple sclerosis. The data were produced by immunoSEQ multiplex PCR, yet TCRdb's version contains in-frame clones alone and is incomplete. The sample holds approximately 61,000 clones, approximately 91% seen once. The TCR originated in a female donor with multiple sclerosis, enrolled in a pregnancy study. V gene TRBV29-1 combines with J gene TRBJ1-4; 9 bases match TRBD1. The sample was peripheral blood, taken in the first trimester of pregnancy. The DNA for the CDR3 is TGCAGCGTTGACGACAGGGGGAATGAAAAACTGTTTTTT. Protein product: CSVDDRGNEKLFF.